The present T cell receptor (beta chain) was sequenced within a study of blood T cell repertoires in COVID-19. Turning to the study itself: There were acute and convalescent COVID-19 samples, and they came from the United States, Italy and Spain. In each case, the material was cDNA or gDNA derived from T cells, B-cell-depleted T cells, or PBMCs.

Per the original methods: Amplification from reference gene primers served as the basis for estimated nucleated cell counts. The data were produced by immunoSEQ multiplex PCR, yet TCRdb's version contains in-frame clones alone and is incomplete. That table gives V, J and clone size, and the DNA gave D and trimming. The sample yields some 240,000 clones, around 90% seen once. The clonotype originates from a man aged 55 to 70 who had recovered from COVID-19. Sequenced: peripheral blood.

CDR3 bases: TGTGCCAGCAGCCAAATGGGGGCGCGCACTGAAGCTTTCTTT. As protein: CASSQMGARTEAFF. J is TRBJ1-1 and V is TRBV14, with a tentative D call TRBD1 (6 bases). Per the germline V gene, CDR1 is SGHDN and CDR2 is FVKESK. CDR3 size: 14 residues. Trimming shortened V by 2 bases and J by 4 bases, and 11 bases separated the two germline ends.